A selection of T cell receptor beta chains follows, all from one sample in a study of T cell repertoires in cytomegalovirus infection. TCRdb redid the calling of the reads with MiXCR, one entry per CDR3 protein. The table records about 110,000 distinct CDR3 sequences, less than 55% of them present only once. These receptors are not linked to any known antigen. The source was CD8+ T cells from cultured PBMCs, collected from culture after CMV antigen stimulation. These receptors originate from a human donor in good health (CMV status not recorded). Some clones in this sample may be carry-over from other donors' samples. The CDR3 runs from the conserved cysteine through the conserved F or W. Each record gives: D gene, CDR3 length, J gene, clone size, V gene, CDR3 DNA, CDR3 protein. D genes are given only for firm matches. Clone size is stated in some rows and not others, as once, few, many or a class when expanded.

>-|16|TRBJ2-2|-|TRBV27
TGTGCCAGCAGTCCCAGACAGGATGTGAACACCGGGGAGCTGTTTTTT
CASSPRQDVNTGELFF
>-|13|TRBJ1-1|-|TRBV27
TGTGCCAGCAGTCTACACCCGCCGTACGAAGCTTTCTTT
CASSLHPPYEAFF
>TRBD2|16|TRBJ2-3|-|TRBV20-1
TGCAGTGCTAGCCGACTAGCGGGGGACCGGGAAGATACGCAGTATTTT
CSASRLAGDREDTQYF
>-|14|TRBJ1-2|-|TRBV19
TGTGCCAGTAGCTTGGGGGATATGGAAACAGGCTACACCTTC
CASSLGDMETGYTF
>TRBD2|14|TRBJ2-5|-|TRBV6-1
TGTGCCAGCACGATAGCGGGGGGCCAGGAGACCCAGTACTTC
CASTIAGGQETQYF
>TRBD1|15|TRBJ2-1|-|TRBV12-3/TRBV12-4
TGTGCCAGCAGTGGACTGGGGACAGAATACAATGAGCAGTTCTTC
CASSGLGTEYNEQFF
>TRBD1|20|TRBJ1-2|-|TRBV29-1
TGCAGCGTTGAAGATCCTGGGGGCCGGAATACGGGACAGGGGACCTATGGCTACACCTTC
CSVEDPGGRNTGQGTYGYTF
>-|24|TRBJ1-2|-|TRBV6-8
TGTGCCAGCAGTGACCCGACAGACAAGGGGGATGACCAAGTCTCTCCTGAGTTTAACTATGGCTACACCTTC
CASSDPTDKGDDQVSPEFNYGYTF
>TRBD2|17|TRBJ2-1|-|TRBV4-1
TGCGCCAGCAGCCAGGCACCAGCGGCGGGGGGGCCTAATGAGCAGTTCTTC
CASSQAPAAGGPNEQFF
>-|16|TRBJ1-4|few|TRBV7-6
TGTGCCAGCAGCCCTACAACAGGCACGGCTAATGAAAAACTGTTTTTT
CASSPTTGTANEKLFF
>-|13|TRBJ2-7|-|TRBV5-4
TGTGCCAGCAGCATTGGACAGACCTACGAGCAGTACTTC
CASSIGQTYEQYF
>TRBD1|15|TRBJ1-5|few|TRBV11-2
TGTGCCAGCAGCTCTACAGGGGACTCCAATCAGCCCCAGCATTTT
CASSSTGDSNQPQHF
>-|15|TRBJ1-3|many|TRBV4-1
TGCGCCAGCAGCCAAGATTATTCCAGGGGAAACACCATATATTTT
CASSQDYSRGNTIYF
>-|16|TRBJ2-1|few|TRBV28
TGTGCCAGCAATTTAGCGATCGGGAGCTCCTACAATGAGCAGTTCTTC
CASNLAIGSSYNEQFF
>-|14|TRBJ2-5|-|TRBV7-9
TGTGCCAGCAGCTTCCCAGGGCAACAAGAGACCCAGTACTTC
CASSFPGQQETQYF
>TRBD1|12|TRBJ1-2|-|TRBV15
TGTGCCACCAGCAAAGACAGGGGTGGCTACACCTTC
CATSKDRGGYTF
>-|16|TRBJ1-2|many|TRBV3-1
TGTGCCAGCAGCCAAGATGGAGAGGCCCTCCTCTATGGCTACACCTTC
CASSQDGEALLYGYTF
>-|13|TRBJ2-1|-|TRBV6-6
TGTGCCAGCACGCCGAGCTCCTACAATGAGCAGTTCTTC
CASTPSSYNEQFF
>-|15|TRBJ2-1|-|TRBV12-3/TRBV12-4
TGTGCCAGCAGTTTAGAACAGGGCTCAGGGAATGAGCAGTTCTTC
CASSLEQGSGNEQFF
>-|11|TRBJ1-1|-|TRBV29-1
TGCAGCGTCAATATGAACACTGAAGCTTTCTTT
CSVNMNTEAFF
>TRBD1|14|TRBJ2-7|few|TRBV5-1
TGCGCCAGCAGCTTGGAGACAGGGAGCCACGAGCAGTACTTC
CASSLETGSHEQYF
>-|15|TRBJ2-2|few|TRBV7-3
TGTGCCAGCAGCCCCGGTTGGGCTAACACCGGGGAGCTGTTTTTT
CASSPGWANTGELFF
>-|15|TRBJ1-1|-|TRBV20-1
TGCAGTGCTAGAGCGGGGTTAGCGCTGAACACTGAAGCTTTCTTT
CSARAGLALNTEAFF
>TRBD1|14|TRBJ1-2|-|TRBV6-6
TGTGCCAGCAGTTCACTGGACAGGCGTGATGGCTACACCTTC
CASSSLDRRDGYTF
>-|14|TRBJ1-5|-|TRBV2
TGTGCCAGCAGTGAGTGGAGGAACAATCAGCCCCAGCATTTT
CASSEWRNNQPQHF
>-|14|TRBJ2-7|-|TRBV6-2/TRBV6-3
TGTGCCAGCAGTTACCTACAGGGCGGGAGCGAGCAGTACTTC
CASSYLQGGSEQYF
>-|16|TRBJ1-6|few|TRBV27
TGTGCCAGCTACGCATCGGGGGTCGAGCCACACTCACCCCTCCACTTT
CASYASGVEPHSPLHF
>-|17|TRBJ2-3|many|TRBV6-6
TGTGCCAGCAGTTTAAACTCCGGGACTCTTAGCACAGATACGCAGTATTTT
CASSLNSGTLSTDTQYF
>TRBD2|13|TRBJ2-4|many|TRBV27
TGTGCCAGAGTCCGGGGGGTCCAGGACATTCAGTACTTC
CARVRGVQDIQYF
>-|14|TRBJ2-6|few|TRBV27
TGTGCCAGCAGGCGTGGCTCTGGGGCCAACGTCCTGACTTTC
CASRRGSGANVLTF
>-|15|TRBJ2-2|-|TRBV28
TGTGCCAGCAGTTTATTCGCAGGGACCACCGGGGAGCTGTTTTTT
CASSLFAGTTGELFF
>TRBD2|16|TRBJ2-7|-|TRBV4-1
TGCGCCAGCAGCCAAGATCAAACTAGCGGGGGGTTAGAGCAGTACTTC
CASSQDQTSGGLEQYF
>TRBD2|16|TRBJ2-3|many|TRBV7-8
TGTGCCAGCAGTCTACTAGCGGGGGGGAAAACAGATACGCAGTATTTT
CASSLLAGGKTDTQYF
>-|15|TRBJ2-7|-|TRBV6-5
TGTGCCAGCAGTTATGATAAGGGGAAAGGCTACGAGCAGTACTTC
CASSYDKGKGYEQYF
>-|19|TRBJ2-6|-|TRBV19
TGTGCCAGTAACCAACCCGGGCCAGGGGCGTACTCTGGGGCCAACGTCCTGACTTTC
CASNQPGPGAYSGANVLTF
>TRBD1|17|TRBJ2-4|-|TRBV2
TGTGCCAGCAGTAAATCGACAGGGATACTAGCCAAAAACATTCAGTACTTC
CASSKSTGILAKNIQYF
>-|11|TRBJ2-1|-|TRBV20-1
TGCAGTGCTAGAGCGTTAGGGGTACAGTTCTTC
CSARALGVQFF